A selection of T cell receptor beta chains follows, all from one sample in a study of T cell responses to AZD1222 COVID-19 vaccine. Sequencing was performed with immunoSEQ multiplex PCR; in TCRdb, only in-frame clones are kept and a portion is missing. Of roughly 140,000 clones detected, approximately 90% appear once; the ten largest clones hold approximately 1.8%. This material consisted of peripheral blood, taken on day 0 of AZD1222 vaccination. These receptors were collected from an adult in good health. The CDR3 runs from the conserved cysteine through the conserved F or W.

len	v_gene	j_gene	CDR3aa
14	TRBV5-1	TRBJ2-7	CASSLAGGSYEQYF
15	TRBV7-8	TRBJ2-7	CASSDPEDRYYEQYF
17	TRBV2	TRBJ2-2	CASSEAGARLRTGELFF
14	TRBV7-2	TRBJ2-1	CASSFWREGNEQFF
15	TRBV19	TRBJ1-1	CASSISGSPGTEAFF
21	TRBV14	TRBJ2-5	CASSQYWGTSRPYFHQETQYF
11	TRBV5-6	TRBJ2-1	CASSYQFEQFF
18	TRBV27	TRBJ2-1	CASSSGLAGGFVYNEQFF
15	TRBV7-9	TRBJ2-2	CASSLSLLNTGELFF
15	TRBV27	TRBJ2-1	CASSFTSGIYNEQFF
17	TRBV27	TRBJ2-7	CASSLFLSTGTRDEQYF
18	TRBV27	TRBJ2-7	CASSAQLGAGTSKHEQYF
15	TRBV28	TRBJ2-3	CASVSPGLGTDTQYF
16	TRBV4-1	TRBJ1-6	CASSQLLSPGDSPLHF
14	TRBV4-1	TRBJ2-7	CASSPTDSNYEQYF
21	TRBV28	TRBJ1-1	CASTTKGAATRKVGKNTEAFF
18	TRBV6-2/TRBV6-3	TRBJ2-7	CASSYSFSSGLAGLEQYF
14	TRBV24-1	TRBJ1-2	CATSDSDRVNGYTF
16	TRBV14	TRBJ1-6	CASSLRGSSYNSPLHF
15	TRBV7-2	TRBJ2-1	CASSPGTSGSNEQFF
17	TRBV18	TRBJ1-1	CASSPRGSGEVYTEAFF
16	TRBV30	TRBJ1-1	CAWSVRTTGKNTEAFF
14	TRBV7-6	TRBJ1-3	CASSQPGQGNTIYF
11	TRBV5-1	TRBJ2-5	CASSLTETQYF
15	TRBV6-2/TRBV6-3	TRBJ2-3	CASSLAVSLWHTQYF
14	TRBV5-1	TRBJ1-5	CASSLDSPNQPQHF
17	TRBV2	TRBJ1-5	CASSEDEGSGSNQPQHF
15	TRBV6-5	TRBJ1-2	CASSPRDTPGGGYTF
14	TRBV10-3	TRBJ2-3	CAISGDSFSDTQYF
15	TRBV25-1	TRBJ2-7	CASSAPGTGLYEQYF
16	TRBV7-2	TRBJ1-3	CASSLKDRATGNTIYF
15	TRBV3-1/TRBV3-2	TRBJ2-1	CASSQDWTVYNEQFF
15	TRBV5-4	TRBJ1-2	CASSLLGTSNYGYTF
16	TRBV21-1	TRBJ2-1	CASSNQTGGLYNEQFF
14	TRBV2	TRBJ1-2	CASTPQGAPGGYTF
10	TRBV28	TRBJ1-2	CATANYGYTF
14	TRBV4-1	TRBJ1-5	CASSQRGDGQPQHF
20	TRBV6-2/TRBV6-3	TRBJ1-1	CASSYTGTASVGYMNTEAFF
14	TRBV18	TRBJ1-1	CASSPNRFDTEAFF
13	TRBV28	TRBJ2-7	CASRGTDSYEQYF
17	TRBV5-1	TRBJ1-1	CASSLQGQFERNTEAFF
15	TRBV7-2	TRBJ2-2	CASSPRRGLTGELFF
12	TRBV18	TRBJ1-1	CASSRQNTEAFF
14	TRBV7-8	TRBJ1-5	CASRYPGENQPQHF
16	TRBV5-1	TRBJ2-2	CASSLAAQVNTGELFF
17	TRBV15	TRBJ2-1	CATSRGTSGSFYNEQFF
15	TRBV15	TRBJ2-5	CATSRWDRGQETQYF
14	TRBV4-2	TRBJ1-2	CASSQNQANYGYTF
16	TRBV13	TRBJ2-7	CASSLDGPGATYEQYF
16	TRBV7-2	TRBJ1-5	CASKPTGGLSNQPQHF
14	TRBV2	TRBJ2-1	CASTRSSGSFEQFF
13	TRBV12-3/TRBV12-4	TRBJ1-2	CASTLGWGDGYTF